The 5 T cell receptor beta chains listed next were all sequenced from one sample in a study of T cell responses to AZD1222 COVID-19 vaccine. The table came from immunoSEQ multiplex PCR; TCRdb's copy has only in-frame clones and leaves some out. This sample has around 150,000 clones, with approximately 90% found just once. Sequences were derived from peripheral blood, sampled 28 days after the second AZD1222 dose. These receptors were taken from an adult who received the AZD1222 COVID-19 vaccine.

V gene TRBV19 combines with J gene TRBJ2-7; possible D gene TRBD2, 6 bases. This CDR3 has 14 residues. Germline CDR1 and CDR2: LNHDA and SQIVND (reference sequence). V lost 3 bases to trimming and J lost 2 bases, with 11 bases between them. For the CDR3, the DNA is TGTGCCAGTAGTATCGGAGGGTTTGCCTACGAGCAGTACTTC. This sequence encodes CASSIGGFAYEQYF.

This chain links TRBV6-2 or TRBV6-3 with TRBJ1-5; no reliable D call. The CDR3 extends over 12 amino acids. Germline V gene lookup returns CDR1 MNHEY and CDR2 SVGEGT. Trimming took 6 bases from V and 6 from J, leaving 9 bases between them. The CDR3 coding sequence is TGTGCCAGCAGCTCAGGAGGTCAGCCCCAGCATTTT. Protein product: CASSSGGQPQHF.

V and J are TRBV10-3 and TRBJ1-1, with unresolved D. The V gene lost 10 bases and the J gene lost 0 bases, with 9 bases spanning the gap. Germline lookup yields CDR1 ENHRY and CDR2 SYGVKD. The CDR3 length is 12 residues. CDR3 coding DNA: TGTGCCACCGGTAGCCTGAACACTGAAGCTTTCTTT. It encodes CATGSLNTEAFF.

CDR3 loop: CASSFHIRQNYYGYTF. For the CDR3, the DNA is TGTGCCAGCAGTTTCCACATCAGGCAGAACTACTATGGCTACACCTTC. The chain has TRBV28 and TRBJ1-2; D is unresolved. The CDR3 is 16 residues long. In germline, CDR1 is MDHEN, CDR2 SYDVKM. Trimming removed 3 bases at V and 3 bases at J, with 17 bases between.

The gene calls are TRBV9 and TRBJ2-1, with 9 nucleotides matching TRBD1. J gave up 7 bases and V 3 bases, and 11 bases lay outside the gene matches. The germline CDR1 and CDR2 sequences are SGDLS and YYNGEE. CDR3 length equals 16 residues. CDR3 amino acids: CASSARDRVGGNEQFF. The CDR3 DNA reads as TGTGCCAGCAGCGCCAGGGACAGGGTTGGTGGAAATGAGCAGTTCTTC.